Listed here are 29 T cell receptor beta chains from one sample, sequenced in a study of T cell responses to AZD1222 COVID-19 vaccine. Sequencing was performed with immunoSEQ multiplex PCR; in TCRdb, only in-frame clones are kept and a portion is missing. The repertoire holds approximately 150,000 clones, with under 95% as singletons. Source: peripheral blood, taken on day 0 of MenACWY control vaccination. These receptors were obtained from an adult in good health.

The rearrangement joins TRBV7-2 to TRBJ2-2, with TRBD2 matching 14 bases. J lost 6 bases, V lost 4 bases, and 10 bases had no gene match. The CDR3 loop spans 18 amino acids. Germline-derived CDR1 and CDR2 are SGHTA and FQGNSA. The CDR3 protein is CASSSPGLAGVVAGELFF. For the CDR3, the DNA is TGTGCCAGCAGCTCACCGGGACTAGCGGGAGTGGTGGCCGGGGAGCTGTTTTTT.

The genes are TRBV28 and TRBJ2-7, with D uncertain. V was clipped by 4 bases and J by 0 bases, with 7 bases between them. Germline V gene lookup returns CDR1 MDHEN and CDR2 SYDVKM. The CDR3 is made up of 13 amino acids. The CDR3 spells CASSWRFSYEQYF. The CDR3 DNA sequence: TGTGCCAGCAGTTGGCGGTTCTCCTACGAGCAGTACTTC.

The chain couples TRBV28 to TRBJ2-7; no reliable D call. The V end was cut by 3 bases, the J end by 3 bases, with 18 bases between. Germline CDR1 reads MDHEN; CDR2 reads SYDVKM. The CDR3 contains 16 residues. The CDR3 sequence is CASSFSRGPFLYEQYF. CDR3 coding DNA: TGTGCCAGCAGTTTTTCACGAGGACCTTTCCTCTACGAGCAGTACTTC.

This clone was seen only once. A read error may account for a junction end that differs from germline. This chain connects TRBV12-3 or TRBV12-4 to TRBJ1-1, with no clear D. The CDR3 contains 11 residues. The CDR3: CASSLRQGRTF. CDR3 nucleotide sequence: TGTGCCAGCAGTTTACGACAAGGGCGGACCTTT.

V usage is TRBV30 and J usage is TRBJ2-1, with D perhaps TRBD1 or TRBD2 (5 bases each). Germline CDR1 GTSNPN, CDR2 SVGIG (reference sequence). V gave up 0 bases and J gave up 5 bases, with 11 bases separating them. The CDR3 has 14 residues. CDR3 protein: CAWSVQERNNEQFF. DNA for the CDR3: TGTGCCTGGAGTGTACAGGAGCGGAACAATGAGCAGTTCTTC.

The V and J genes are TRBV9 and TRBJ1-6, with 7 nucleotides matching TRBD1. V lost 4 bases, J lost 10 bases, and 11 bases stayed unmatched. This CDR3 contains 15 residues. The germline V gene encodes CDR1 SGDLS and CDR2 YYNGEE. The CDR3, as DNA: TGTGCCAGCAGCCAGGGAACAGGGGCAGGATCACCCCTCCACTTT. Protein: CASSQGTGAGSPLHF. Full variable domain (remainder filled in from reference TRBV9 and TRBJ1-6): DSGVTQTPKHLITATGQRVTLRCSPRSGDLSVYWYQQSLDQGLQFLIQYYNGEERAKGNILERFSAQQFPDLHSELNLSSLELGDSALYFCASSQGTGAGSPLHFGNGTRLTVT.

The chain links TRBV30 to TRBJ1-1; D not resolved. Germline lookup yields CDR1 GTSNPN and CDR2 SVGIG (reference sequence). The CDR3 has 15 residues. Trimming shortened V by 6 bases and J by 4 bases, and 21 bases separated the two germline ends. CDR3 sequence reads: CACLMIAGRSTEAFF. DNA of the CDR3: TGTGCCTGCCTGATGATAGCAGGTCGGAGCACTGAAGCTTTCTTT.

The V call is TRBV7-9, the J call TRBJ2-7, with 9 bases identical to TRBD1. The V gene's germline CDR1 is SEHNR and CDR2 FQNEAQ (reference sequence). With 10 bases clipped from V and 4 bases from J, the junction kept 5 bases outside the gene matches. The CDR3 runs to 12 residues. The CDR3 region is CATGTGLYEQYF. In DNA form, the CDR3 reads TGTGCCACCGGGACAGGGTTATACGAGCAGTACTTC.

The chain links TRBV30 to TRBJ1-6; a weak D match, TRBD1 (6 bases). The V gene lost 0 bases and the J gene lost 7 bases, with 16 bases spanning the gap. CDR3 length equals 16 residues. CDR1 GTSNPN and CDR2 SVGIG come from the germline V gene (reference sequence). The CDR3 region has the DNA TGTGCCTGGAGTGTATTGTCCCCAGGGGAAAATTCACCCCTCCACTTT. It encodes CAWSVLSPGENSPLHF. Drawing the rest from reference TRBV30 and TRBJ1-6, the complete variable domain is SQTIHQWPATLVQPVGSPLSLECTVEGTSNPNLYWYRQAAGRGLQLLFYSVGIGQISSEVPQNLSASRPQDRQFILSSKKLLLSDSGFYLCAWSVLSPGENSPLHFGNGTRLTVT.

This clone was counted a few times. DNA of the CDR3: TGTGCCAGCACGGATTTGTTGGGACAGGGGGCGCCCTATGGCTACACCTTC. Translated: CASTDLLGQGAPYGYTF. The genes are TRBV28 and TRBJ1-2, with 12 bases identical to TRBD1. This CDR3 contains 17 residues. The V gene's germline CDR1 is MDHEN and CDR2 SYDVKM. Trimming removed 7 bases from V and 4 bases from J; junction bases left unmatched: 13.

The rearrangement joins TRBV18 to TRBJ2-5; 8 nucleotides match TRBD1. Germline assignment: CDR1 KGHSH and CDR2 LQKENI. The CDR3 is 16 amino acids. The ends lost 2 bases at V and 3 bases at J; junction bases unmatched: 8. CDR3 sequence reads: CASSPRDRNLKETQYF. The DNA for the CDR3 is TGTGCCAGCTCACCAAGGGACAGGAACCTCAAAGAGACCCAGTACTTC.

The genes are TRBV12-5 and TRBJ2-1; TRBD2 matches 13 bases. Trimming took 1 base from V and 4 from J; bases not matched to a gene: 7. CDR3 length: 18 residues. CDR1 LGHNT and CDR2 FRNRAP come from the germline V gene. The CDR3 region has the DNA TGTGCTAGTGGTTTGGGAGCTGGGACTAGCGGGACTTACAATGAGCAGTTCTTC. This sequence encodes CASGLGAGTSGTYNEQFF.

V gene TRBV5-1 combines with J gene TRBJ1-6, with 7 bases matching TRBD1. Germline trimming cut 5 bases from V and 5 bases from J; bases unmatched to any gene: 13. The CDR3 runs to 17 residues. Per the germline V gene, CDR1 is SGHRS and CDR2 is YFSETQ. The CDR3 is CASSRTSGGMNNSPLHF. The CDR3 DNA sequence: TGCGCCAGCAGTCGGACTTCAGGGGGTATGAATAATTCACCCCTCCACTTT.

The V gene is TRBV14, the J gene TRBJ1-2, with D maybe TRBD1 (6 bases). Germline loops: CDR1 SGHDN, CDR2 FVKESK. This CDR3 has 15 residues. V was cut by 4 bases and J by 8 bases, with 20 bases left in between. The chain's CDR3 is CASSLRGGDWIGYTF. The CDR3 region has the DNA TGTGCCAGCAGCCTAAGGGGGGGAGACTGGATCGGCTACACCTTC.

The chain uses TRBV7-9 and TRBJ1-2, with 11 bases fitting TRBD1. Germline values: CDR1 SEHNR, CDR2 FQNEAQ (reference sequence). V was clipped by 5 bases and J by 6 bases; unmatched bases: 5. CDR3 length: 14 residues. The CDR3 loop reads CASSPKDRGHGYTF. The CDR3 DNA reads as TGTGCCAGCAGCCCGAAGGACAGGGGGCATGGCTACACCTTC.

V is TRBV18 and J is TRBJ2-4; D is ambiguous. V was pared by 3 bases and J by 11 bases, with 17 bases between. The CDR3 has 14 residues. Germline CDR1 and CDR2: KGHSH and LQKENI. In DNA, the CDR3 is TGTGCCAGCTCACCTGAAGCAGAAGGCCCTTTTCAGTACTTC. This encodes CASSPEAEGPFQYF. Using reference TRBV18 and TRBJ2-4 for the parts outside the CDR3, the full variable domain is NAGVMQNPRHLVRRRGQEARLRCSPMKGHSHVYWYRQLPEEGLKFMVYLQKENIIDESGMPKERFSAEFPKEGPSILRIQQVVRGDSAAYFCASSPEAEGPFQYFGAGTRLSVL.

The chain carries TRBV29-1 and TRBJ2-1; the match to TRBD2 covers 14 bases. Germline V gives CDR1 SQVTM, CDR2 ANQGSEA. This CDR3 spans 19 amino acids. V was clipped by 5 bases and J by 3 bases; unmatched bases: 15. CDR3 protein: CSVRLSGTSGGRSYNEQFF. CDR3 nucleotides: TGCAGCGTTAGGTTGTCCGGGACTAGCGGGGGCCGTAGCTACAATGAGCAGTTCTTC.

The rearrangement links TRBV27 to TRBJ1-1; D call uncertain. CDR3 length equals 15 residues. V dropped 5 bases and J dropped 1 base, with 14 bases sitting between them. Per the germline V gene, CDR1 is MNHEY and CDR2 is SMNVEV (reference sequence). CDR3 DNA sequence: TGTGCCAGCAGTCCTATACAGAGGGCGAACACTGAAGCTTTCTTT. Its protein product is CASSPIQRANTEAFF.

V gene TRBV4-1 combines with J gene TRBJ1-4; weak D call: TRBD1 (5 bases). Germline CDR1 and CDR2: MGHRA and YSYEKL. The germline V and J ends were trimmed by 3 bases and 7 bases, with 21 bases remaining between them. CDR3 length: 17 residues. CDR3 nucleotide sequence: TGCGCCAGCAGCCAGCTTTTCACCGGGACCGGATCTGAAAAACTGTTTTTT. It encodes CASSQLFTGTGSEKLFF.

V is TRBV29-1 and J is TRBJ2-2; 9 positions agree with TRBD1. Trimming took 4 bases from V and 5 from J; bases not matched to a gene: 2. There are 13 residues in the CDR3. Per the germline V gene, CDR1 is SQVTM and CDR2 is ANQGSEA. This CDR3 is CSVGQGVTGELFF. CDR3 sequence (DNA): TGCAGCGTTGGACAGGGGGTAACCGGGGAGCTGTTTTTT.

The chain is built from TRBV19 and TRBJ1-1; 9 nucleotides match TRBD1. Per the germline V gene, CDR1 is LNHDA and CDR2 is SQIVND (reference sequence). Trimming at V came to 9 bases and at J to 6 bases, leaving 8 bases not matched to a gene. The CDR3 has 13 amino acids. CDR3 DNA: TGTGCCAGCAGCGACAGGGGGGTCGCTGAAGCTTTCTTT. Translation: CASSDRGVAEAFF.

The rearrangement links TRBV5-1 to TRBJ2-1; 15 bases are shared with TRBD2. Germline trimming cut 0 bases from V and 9 bases from J; bases unmatched to any gene: 7. CDR3 length: 17 amino acids. Looked up from germline, CDR1 is SGHRS and CDR2 is YFSETQ. This CDR3 reads CASSLEGLAGGVSEQFF. Written as DNA, the CDR3 is TGCGCCAGCAGCTTGGAGGGACTAGCGGGAGGAGTCAGTGAGCAGTTCTTC.

For the CDR3, the DNA is TGTGCCACCAGCAGAGAAGGGAAAGGGGGTAGGAATGAGCAGTTCTTC. It yields the protein CATSREGKGGRNEQFF. J is TRBJ2-1 and V is TRBV15; tentative D call: TRBD1 (6 bases). The CDR3 consists of 16 residues. Germline CDR1 LNHNV, CDR2 YYDKDF (reference sequence). Trimming took 0 bases from V and 7 from J, leaving 16 bases between them.

In nucleotides, the CDR3 is TGTGCCAGCAGCCCCGGGACTAGCGGGAGGGCCCGTGAAGAGACCCAGTACTTC. Its translation is CASSPGTSGRAREETQYF. V gene TRBV11-3 combines with J gene TRBJ2-5; the match to TRBD2 covers 16 bases. Germline CDR1 SGHNT, CDR2 YENEEA. CDR3 size: 18 residues. V lost 5 bases, J lost 3 bases, and 9 bases stayed unmatched. Combining the CDR3 with reference TRBV11-3 and TRBJ2-5 gives the whole variable domain EAGVVQSPRYKIIEKKQPVAFWCNPISGHNTLYWYLQNLGQGPELLIRYENEEAVDDSQLPKDRFSAERLKGVDSTLKIQPAELGDSAVYLCASSPGTSGRAREETQYFGPGTRLLVL.

J is TRBJ1-5 and V is TRBV6-5; D remains unclear. This CDR3 has 14 residues. The germline V gene encodes CDR1 MNHEY and CDR2 SVGAGI. V dropped 9 bases and J dropped 4 bases, with 16 bases sitting between them. The DNA for the CDR3 is TGTGCCAGGCACACCCTCTGGAGAAATCAGCCCCAGCATTTT. As protein: CARHTLWRNQPQHF.

The chain links TRBV5-4 to TRBJ2-7; the match to TRBD2 covers 8 bases. With 5 bases clipped from V and 4 bases from J, the junction kept 8 bases outside the gene matches. The germline V gene encodes CDR1 SGHNT and CDR2 YYREEE (reference sequence). The CDR3 spans 14 residues. The CDR3 DNA is TGTGCCAGCAGTCGAGCGGGAGTCAGTTACGAGCAGTACTTC. Protein sequence: CASSRAGVSYEQYF.

This clone was observed a single time. The chain employs TRBV3-1 (or the pseudogene TRBV3-2) and TRBJ1-1; 8 bases fit TRBD1. The CDR3 covers 13 residues. Germline V gene lookup returns CDR1 LGHDT and CDR2 YNNKEL (reference sequence). Trimming cost V 4 bases and J 8 bases; bases outside gene matches: 6. CDR3 amino acids: CASSPGTGEEAFF. The CDR3 DNA follows: TGTGCCAGCAGCCCGGGGACAGGAGAAGAAGCTTTCTTT.

The chain has TRBV19 and TRBJ2-2, with TRBD1 identical over 9 bases. This CDR3 comprises 16 residues. Trimming cost V 7 bases and J 5 bases; bases outside gene matches: 11. Germline V CDR1 and CDR2: LNHDA, SQIVND (reference sequence). The chain's CDR3 is CASILAGTGHTGELFF. DNA for the CDR3: TGTGCCAGTATCCTCGCCGGGACAGGGCATACCGGGGAGCTGTTTTTT.

The rearrangement uses TRBV5-1 and TRBJ2-1, with D tentatively TRBD2 (6 bases). The CDR3 covers 15 residues. Germline-derived CDR1 and CDR2 are SGHRS and YFSETQ. The ends were cut back, 5 bases at V and 2 bases at J, with 14 bases in the middle. The CDR3 DNA sequence: TGCGCCAGCAGAAATGTAGGCGGGACCTACAATGAGCAGTTCTTC. Protein sequence: CASRNVGGTYNEQFF.